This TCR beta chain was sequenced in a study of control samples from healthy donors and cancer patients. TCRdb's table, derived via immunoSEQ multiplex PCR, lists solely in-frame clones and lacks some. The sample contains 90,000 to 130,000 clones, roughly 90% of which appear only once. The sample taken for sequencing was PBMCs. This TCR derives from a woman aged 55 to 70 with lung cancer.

The CDR3 is CASSISGEQFF. CDR3 sequence (DNA): TGTGCCAGTAGTATAAGCGGCGAGCAGTTCTTC. The genes are TRBV19 and TRBJ2-1; D is possibly TRBD2 (5 bases). Germline-derived CDR1 and CDR2 are LNHDA and SQIVND (reference sequence). The CDR3 has 11 residues. The ends were cut back, 2 bases at V and 10 bases at J, with 6 bases in the middle.